These 20 T cell receptor beta chains came from one sample sequenced in a study of blood T cell repertoires in COVID-19. Clones were sequenced by immunoSEQ multiplex PCR, and TCRdb holds only the in-frame ones, with some missing. The table shows approximately 260,000 clones, with 65% to 85% occurring only once. Sequencing was performed on PBMCs or T cells enriched from blood (not recorded which). The origin of the receptors is a man aged 45-65 years who had recovered from COVID-19.

The rearrangement joins TRBV9 to TRBJ2-1; a possible D gene is TRBD1 (6 bases). V shed 3 bases and J shed 0 bases, with 16 bases lying between them. The CDR3 is 17 amino acids. Germline assignment: CDR1 SGDLS and CDR2 YYNGEE. For the CDR3, the DNA is TGTGCCAGCAGCGGCAGCAGGGGTGGGAGCTCCTACAATGAGCAGTTCTTC. It translates to CASSGSRGGSSYNEQFF.

This chain uses TRBV21-1 with TRBJ2-3; the table's D call of TRBD2 was not tested on the DNA. TRBV21-1 is deemed a pseudogene. This CDR3 region has 17 residues. CDR3 in amino acids: CASSPRTIRRCTDTQYF. In DNA form, the CDR3 reads TGTGCCAGCAGCCCTCGGACTATACGACGTTGCACAGATACGCAGTATTTT.

The chain couples TRBV18 to TRBJ2-7; TRBD1 matches 12 bases. Germline V lookup: CDR1 KGHSH, CDR2 LQKENI. This CDR3 spans 14 amino acids. V trimming: 3 bases; J trimming: 6 bases; junction bases outside the gene matches: 3. CDR3 sequence reads: CASSPGTGGFEQYF. The CDR3 DNA follows: TGTGCCAGCTCACCCGGGACAGGGGGCTTCGAGCAGTACTTC.

The chain carries TRBV7-3 and TRBJ1-1, with TRBD1 matching 8 bases. V shed 5 bases and J 2 bases; nucleotides not matched to a gene: 7. CDR1 is SGHTA, CDR2 FQGTGA, per germline. The CDR3 sequence is 15 residues long. The chain's CDR3 is CASSPPTGENTEAFF. The DNA of the CDR3 is TGTGCCAGCAGCCCCCCGACAGGGGAAAACACTGAAGCTTTCTTT.

The V and J genes are TRBV4-1 and TRBJ1-6; 8 bases align to TRBD1. Germline V gives CDR1 MGHRA, CDR2 YSYEKL. The CDR3 extends over 16 amino acids. Trimming at V came to 4 bases and at J to 7 bases, leaving 9 bases not matched to a gene. The CDR3, as DNA: TGCGCCAGCAGCCGACTGAGACAGGGGAAAAATTCACCCCTCCACTTT. Translation: CASSRLRQGKNSPLHF.

The gene calls are TRBV28 and TRBJ2-2; D uncertain. The CDR3 has 13 amino acids. Germline CDR1 is MDHEN and CDR2 is SYDVKM. V was pared by 10 bases and J by 5 bases, with 14 bases between. CDR3 region: CATQRPGTGELFF. The CDR3, as DNA: TGTGCCACCCAACGGCCCGGGACCGGGGAGCTGTTTTTT.

This chain uses TRBV5-4 with TRBJ1-2; D is unresolved. Trimming took off 1 base at V and 3 bases at J, with 10 bases between the two ends. The germline V gene has CDR1 SGHNT and CDR2 YYREEE (reference sequence). This CDR3 region has 14 residues. The CDR3 DNA follows: TGTGCCAGCAGCTTGTTTATATCGGACTATGGCTACACCTTC. It is translated as CASSLFISDYGYTF.

The J gene is TRBJ2-1, the V gene TRBV14; the match to TRBD2 covers 9 bases. Unmatched junction bases numbered 8, after V lost 4 bases and J lost 4 bases. Germline lookup yields CDR1 SGHDN and CDR2 FVKESK. This CDR3 is built from 16 residues. The CDR3 sequence: CASSPLTSGHYNEQFF. For the CDR3, the DNA is TGTGCCAGCAGCCCGTTGACTAGCGGTCATTACAATGAGCAGTTCTTC.

The chain combines TRBV6-5 with TRBJ2-7, with 9 bases fitting TRBD1. Looked up from germline, CDR1 is MNHEY and CDR2 is SVGAGI. The V segment lost 6 bases and the J segment 5 bases; nucleotides outside the gene matches: 8. The CDR3 loop spans 14 amino acids. Written as DNA, the CDR3 is TGTGCCAGCAGACCGACAGGGGGATCGGACGAGCAGTACTTC. Residues: CASRPTGGSDEQYF.

The chain recombines TRBV2 with TRBJ1-1, with 7 bases matching TRBD1. The trim removed 6 bases at V and 7 bases at J, leaving 11 bases unmatched. Germline V gene sequence: CDR1 SNHLY, CDR2 FYNNEI. The length of the CDR3 is 14 residues. The CDR3 DNA reads TGTGCCAGCAGACCGACAGGGAATACAATTGAAGCTTTCTTT. This encodes CASRPTGNTIEAFF.

CDR3 region: CASSYRGQTYGYTF. The CDR3 DNA reads as TGTGCCAGCAGTTACCGGGGACAGACATATGGCTACACCTTC. V gene TRBV6-5 combines with J gene TRBJ1-2; 7 bases agree with TRBD1. CDR1 and CDR2 (germline): MNHEY, SVGAGI. Trimming took 2 bases from V and 5 from J; bases not matched to a gene: 5. This CDR3 region has 14 residues.

The chain is built from TRBV10-1 and TRBJ2-3, with 8 nucleotides matching TRBD2. Germline CDR1 reads WNHNN; CDR2 reads SYGVQD (reference sequence). V gave up 7 bases and J gave up 0 bases; unmatched junction bases: 6. CDR3 length: 15 residues. The DNA of the CDR3 is TGCGCCAGCAAGCGTACTAGCGGAAGCACAGATACGCAGTATTTT. It encodes CASKRTSGSTDTQYF.

The chain carries TRBV3-1 (or the pseudogene TRBV3-2) and TRBJ2-3; 10 nucleotides align to TRBD1. With 4 bases clipped from V and 1 base from J, the junction kept 2 bases outside the gene matches. The CDR3 is 15 amino acids. Germline CDR1 reads LGHDT; CDR2 reads YNNKEL (reference sequence). The CDR3 DNA sequence: TGTGCCAGCAGCCCAGGGACAGGGGGCACAGATACGCAGTATTTT. It is translated as CASSPGTGGTDTQYF.

The V gene is TRBV4-1, the J gene TRBJ1-2; D may be TRBD1 (5 bases). The CDR3 contains 15 residues. CDR1 is MGHRA, CDR2 YSYEKL, per germline. The germline V and J ends were trimmed by 4 bases and 5 bases, with 17 bases remaining between them. The CDR3 region has the DNA TGCGCCAGCAGCCCGGAGACAGTTACGGTTTATGGCTACACCTTC. Protein: CASSPETVTVYGYTF.

This chain uses TRBV7-2 with TRBJ2-1; D remains unclear. Germline V CDR1 and CDR2: SGHTA, FQGNSA. With 6 bases removed from V and 9 bases from J, the gap between germline ends came to 9 bases. There are 11 residues in the CDR3. The chain's CDR3 is CASSQTVEQFF. In DNA form, the CDR3 reads TGTGCCAGCAGTCAGACTGTTGAGCAGTTCTTC.

The V call is TRBV30, the J call TRBJ2-3; D gene uncertain. V was cut by 3 bases and J by 5 bases, with 12 bases left in between. The CDR3 loop spans 13 amino acids. CDR1 and CDR2 (germline): GTSNPN, SVGIG (reference sequence). CDR3 protein: CAWSLNGGDTQYF. The CDR3 coding sequence is TGTGCCTGGAGCTTAAACGGTGGAGATACGCAGTATTTT.

V gene TRBV5-1 combines with J gene TRBJ1-5; TRBD1 aligns across 7 bases. The CDR3 runs to 14 residues. Germline trimming cut 2 bases from V and 3 bases from J; bases unmatched to any gene: 2. CDR1 is SGHRS, CDR2 YFSETQ, per germline. DNA of the CDR3: TGCGCCAGCAGCTTCGGGACAGCCAATCAGCCCCAGCATTTT. Its translation is CASSFGTANQPQHF.

V gene TRBV5-6 combines with J gene TRBJ1-3; D is perhaps TRBD1 (6 bases). Trimming pared 4 bases from V and 4 bases from J, leaving 9 bases between. In germline, CDR1 is SGHDT, CDR2 YYEEEE. CDR3 length equals 13 residues. CDR3 amino acids: CASSIDRGNTIYF. As DNA, the CDR3 is TGTGCCAGCAGCATCGACAGGGGAAACACCATATATTTT.

The chain uses TRBV6-2 or TRBV6-3 and TRBJ2-7, with 12 bases aligning to TRBD2. After removal of 10 bases from V and 4 bases from J, the junction contained 8 bases not matched to a gene. This CDR3 spans 14 amino acids. Germline lookup yields CDR1 MNHEY and CDR2 SVGEGT. The CDR3 loop reads CATRPSGRAYEQYF. The CDR3 coding sequence is TGTGCCACCCGCCCTAGCGGGAGGGCGTACGAGCAGTACTTC.

V and J are TRBV7-9 and TRBJ2-2; 9 nucleotides match TRBD2. The CDR3 has 15 residues. Germline values: CDR1 SEHNR, CDR2 FQNEAQ (reference sequence). The V and J ends lost 4 bases and 7 bases, in that order; junction bases with no gene match: 7. The CDR3 DNA follows: TGTGCCAGCAGCTCTAGCGGGATTTCGGGCGGGGAGCTGTTTTTT. Its translation: CASSSSGISGGELFF. The full variable domain, its missing parts supplied by reference TRBV7-9 and TRBJ2-2, is DTGVSQNPRHKITKRGQNVTFRCDPISEHNRLYWYRQTLGQGPEFLTYFQNEAQLEKSRLLSDRFSAERPKGSFSTLEIQRTEQGDSAMYLCASSSSGISGGELFFGEGSRLTVL.